This T cell receptor beta chain emerged from a study of metastatic and nonmetastatic thyroid tumors. Study-wide background: Comparative analysis of repertoires was undertaken across blood and tumor or nodule tissue obtained from malignant and benign thyroid patients.

Treatment of any kind had been given to no patient before thyroid surgery. Authors' data handling: Using the CDR3 differences seen across clinicopathological groups, the authors built a distant-metastasis classifier for papillary thyroid cancer, which was meant to discriminate distant-metastatic patients. TCRdb recomputed clones from the PCR reads via MiXCR. TCRdb, not the original authors, processed these V and J calls. The table shows around 3,500 clones, with roughly 36% occurring only once. The study, taken as a whole, reports: Significantly higher TCR beta diversity was reportedly seen in malignant thyroid tumors than benign nodules, in blood and tumor.

On this clone: Its antigen is unidentified.

Sequencing was done on a sample of adjacent normal tissue. This TCR came from a female donor with papillary thyroid cancer or a benign thyroid nodule (not recorded which). Some clones in this sample may be carry-over from other donors' samples.

CDR3 in amino acids: CATSPPGQGRNEQYV. The CDR3 coding sequence is TGTGCCACCAGTCCGCCGGGACAGGGGAGGAACGAGCAGTACGTC. The V and J genes are TRBV6-2 or TRBV6-3 and TRBJ2-7, with 10 nucleotides matching TRBD1. Germline lookup yields CDR1 MNHEY and CDR2 SVGEGT. The CDR3 has 15 amino acids.